Listed below are T cell receptor beta chains from one sample, sequenced in a study of blood T cell repertoires in COVID-19. Sequencing used immunoSEQ multiplex PCR; TCRdb keeps in-frame clones, though not all of them. The sample records roughly 180,000 clones, about four fifths being singletons. Source material: PBMCs or T cells enriched from blood (not recorded which). Receptor source: a man between 60 and 75 years old who had recovered from COVID-19. Each CDR3 is given with its conserved first and last residue. The D gene is left open where the match is weak.

V gene: TRBV5-6
D gene: TRBD1
CDR3 protein: CASSSGQLGNTIYF

V gene: TRBV13
D gene: .
CDR3 protein: CASSDNRAGNEKLFF

V gene: TRBV18
D gene: .
CDR3 protein: CASSPQGTADTQYF

V gene: TRBV5-1
D gene: .
CDR3 protein: CASSLDTNSYEQYF

V gene: TRBV9
D gene: TRBD1
CDR3 protein: CASSNAGTGQETQYF

V gene: TRBV7-2
D gene: TRBD2
CDR3 protein: CASSARRGADTGELFF

V gene: TRBV7-3
D gene: TRBD1
CDR3 protein: CASSMTGGGFSPLHF

V gene: TRBV7-2
D gene: TRBD1
CDR3 protein: CASSSRTGGEQFF

V gene: TRBV19
D gene: TRBD1
CDR3 protein: CASSIEQGDSPLHF

V gene: TRBV9
D gene: TRBD1
CDR3 protein: CASSPWTGETNEQFF

V gene: TRBV15
D gene: .
CDR3 protein: CATSRGHLGGNQPQHF

V gene: TRBV7-9
D gene: .
CDR3 protein: CASSPLGTSYEQYF

V gene: TRBV7-6
D gene: .
CDR3 protein: CASSLDSGEGGYEQYF

V gene: TRBV19
D gene: .
CDR3 protein: CASSIGSVNEQYF

V gene: TRBV7-9
D gene: .
CDR3 protein: CASSLAPRRETQYF

V gene: TRBV18
D gene: TRBD2
CDR3 protein: CASSPRGAGSSYEQYF

V gene: TRBV7-2
D gene: .
CDR3 protein: CASSLVVEGYTF

V gene: TRBV4-1
D gene: TRBD2
CDR3 protein: CASSQGGAGGHDSSGELFF

V gene: TRBV27
D gene: .
CDR3 protein: CASSFRASVGVSYEQYF

V gene: TRBV7-9
D gene: .
CDR3 protein: CASSPEGSNYGYTF

V gene: TRBV10-3
D gene: .
CDR3 protein: CAIRWALTNTEAFF

V gene: TRBV5-6
D gene: TRBD2
CDR3 protein: CASSSFGTSGEDTQYF

V gene: TRBV18
D gene: .
CDR3 protein: CASSDLTGSEAFF

V gene: TRBV19
D gene: TRBD1
CDR3 protein: CASRSDRGRETQYF

V gene: TRBV7-8
D gene: TRBD2
CDR3 protein: CASRPAGRGRTSGPYEQYF

V gene: TRBV12-3/TRBV12-4
D gene: .
CDR3 protein: CASSLGGPAFF

V gene: TRBV3-1/TRBV3-2
D gene: .
CDR3 protein: CASSQERDITGELFF

V gene: TRBV7-2
D gene: .
CDR3 protein: CASSLYIQGGTDTQYF

V gene: TRBV7-9
D gene: TRBD1
CDR3 protein: CASSLPGQGNEKLFF

V gene: TRBV9
D gene: .
CDR3 protein: CASSVDWEQFF

V gene: TRBV7-9
D gene: TRBD1
CDR3 protein: CASSAPTGVTGTQYF

V gene: TRBV11-2
D gene: .
CDR3 protein: CASSFLDGNTIYF

V gene: TRBV19
D gene: TRBD1
CDR3 protein: CASSLSGQGRAGANVLTF

V gene: TRBV7-7
D gene: TRBD2
CDR3 protein: CASSPLAGKTDTQYF

V gene: TRBV6-1
D gene: TRBD2
CDR3 protein: CASSEETSGGTEQFF

V gene: TRBV6-5
D gene: .
CDR3 protein: CASGQVHGELFF

V gene: TRBV3-1/TRBV3-2
D gene: TRBD1
CDR3 protein: CASSQRTGGISNQPQHF

V gene: TRBV19
D gene: .
CDR3 protein: CASLGEAGSVGDNEQFF

V gene: TRBV19
D gene: .
CDR3 protein: CASSTTGSNEKLFF

V gene: TRBV6-4
D gene: TRBD1
CDR3 protein: CASSAAWTGSGANVLTF

V gene: TRBV29-1
D gene: .
CDR3 protein: CSVGAGDTEAFF

V gene: TRBV6-5
D gene: .
CDR3 protein: CATYRRGLGSSPLHF